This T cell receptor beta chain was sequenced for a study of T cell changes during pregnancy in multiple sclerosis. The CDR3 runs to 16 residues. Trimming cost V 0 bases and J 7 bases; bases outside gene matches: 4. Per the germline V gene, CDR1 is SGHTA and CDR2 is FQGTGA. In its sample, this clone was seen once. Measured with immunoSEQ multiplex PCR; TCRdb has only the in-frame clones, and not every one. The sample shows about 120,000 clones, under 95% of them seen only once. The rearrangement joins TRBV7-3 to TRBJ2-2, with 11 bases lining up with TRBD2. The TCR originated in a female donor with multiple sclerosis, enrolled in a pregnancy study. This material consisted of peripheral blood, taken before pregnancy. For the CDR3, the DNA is TGTGCCAGCAGCTTAACCACTAGCGGGAGCGACGGGGAGCTGTTTTTT. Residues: CASSLTTSGSDGELFF.